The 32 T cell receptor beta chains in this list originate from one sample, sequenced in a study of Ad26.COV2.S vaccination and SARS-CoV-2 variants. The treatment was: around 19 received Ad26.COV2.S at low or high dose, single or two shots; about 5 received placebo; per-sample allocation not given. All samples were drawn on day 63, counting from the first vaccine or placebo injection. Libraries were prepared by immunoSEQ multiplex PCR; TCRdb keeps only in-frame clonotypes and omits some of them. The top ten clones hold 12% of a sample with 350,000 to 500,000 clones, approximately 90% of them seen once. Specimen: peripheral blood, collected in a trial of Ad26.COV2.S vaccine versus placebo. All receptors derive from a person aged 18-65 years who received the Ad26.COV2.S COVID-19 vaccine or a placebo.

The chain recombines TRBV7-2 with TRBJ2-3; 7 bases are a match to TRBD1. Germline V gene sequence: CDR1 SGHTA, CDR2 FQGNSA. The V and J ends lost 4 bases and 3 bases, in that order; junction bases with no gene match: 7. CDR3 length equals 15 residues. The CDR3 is CASSWGQPWTDTQYF. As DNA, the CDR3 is TGTGCCAGCAGCTGGGGACAGCCCTGGACAGATACGCAGTATTTT.

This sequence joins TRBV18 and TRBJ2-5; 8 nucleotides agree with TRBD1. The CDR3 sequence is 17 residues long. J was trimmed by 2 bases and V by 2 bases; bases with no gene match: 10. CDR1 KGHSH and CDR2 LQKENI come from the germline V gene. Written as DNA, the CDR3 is TGTGCCAGCTCACCAAAACCCGGGACAGGTGTGCAAGAGACCCAGTACTTC. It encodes CASSPKPGTGVQETQYF.

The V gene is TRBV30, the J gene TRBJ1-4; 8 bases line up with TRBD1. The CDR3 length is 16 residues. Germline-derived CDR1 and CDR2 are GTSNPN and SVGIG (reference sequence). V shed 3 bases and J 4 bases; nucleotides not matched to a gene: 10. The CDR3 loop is CAWRPLRQGLNEKLFF. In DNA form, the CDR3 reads TGTGCCTGGAGGCCCCTTAGACAGGGGCTTAATGAAAAACTGTTTTTT.

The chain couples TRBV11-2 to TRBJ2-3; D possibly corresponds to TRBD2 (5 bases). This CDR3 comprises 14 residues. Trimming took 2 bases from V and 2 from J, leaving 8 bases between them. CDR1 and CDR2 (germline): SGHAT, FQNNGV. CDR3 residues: CASSLRGPTDTQYF. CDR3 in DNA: TGTGCCAGCAGCTTAAGAGGGCCCACAGATACGCAGTATTTT.

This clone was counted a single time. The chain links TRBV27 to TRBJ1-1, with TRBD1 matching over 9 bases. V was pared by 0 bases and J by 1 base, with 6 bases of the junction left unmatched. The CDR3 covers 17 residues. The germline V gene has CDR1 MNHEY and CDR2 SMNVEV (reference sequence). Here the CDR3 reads CASSLSSPGQGNTEAFF. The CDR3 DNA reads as TGTGCCAGCAGTTTATCTTCCCCGGGACAGGGGAACACTGAAGCTTTCTTT.

The CDR3 sequence is CASSQYGTGSSGANVLTF. The CDR3 DNA is TGTGCCAGCAGCCAATATGGGACAGGGTCATCTGGGGCCAACGTCCTGACTTTC. This chain joins TRBV3-1 (or the pseudogene TRBV3-2) and TRBJ2-6; 9 positions agree with TRBD1. CDR1 is LGHDT and CDR2 is YNNKEL in the germline V gene (reference sequence). The CDR3 spans 18 residues. The trim removed 2 bases at V and 1 base at J, leaving 6 bases unmatched.

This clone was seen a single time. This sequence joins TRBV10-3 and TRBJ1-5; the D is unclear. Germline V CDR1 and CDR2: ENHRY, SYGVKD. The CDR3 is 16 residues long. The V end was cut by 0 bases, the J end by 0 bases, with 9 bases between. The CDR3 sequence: CAISESAGPSNQPQHF. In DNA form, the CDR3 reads TGTGCCATCAGTGAGTCGGCAGGCCCTAGCAATCAGCCCCAGCATTTT.

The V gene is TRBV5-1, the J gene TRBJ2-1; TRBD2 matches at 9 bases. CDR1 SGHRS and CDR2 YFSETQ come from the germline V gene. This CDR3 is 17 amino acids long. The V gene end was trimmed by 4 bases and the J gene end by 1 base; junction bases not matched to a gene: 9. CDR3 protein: CASSPQTLAGSYNEQFF. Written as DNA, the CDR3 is TGCGCCAGCAGCCCTCAGACGCTAGCGGGGTCCTACAATGAGCAGTTCTTC.

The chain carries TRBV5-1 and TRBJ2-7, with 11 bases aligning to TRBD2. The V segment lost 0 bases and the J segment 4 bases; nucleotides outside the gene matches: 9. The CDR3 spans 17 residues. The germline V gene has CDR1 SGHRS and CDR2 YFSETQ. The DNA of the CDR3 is TGCGCCAGCAGCTTGGGAGGTCTAGCGGGAGGTCAGTACGAGCAGTACTTC. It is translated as CASSLGGLAGGQYEQYF.

This chain's CDR3 is CASSLGLASYNEQFF. The DNA of the CDR3 is TGTGCCAGCAGCCTAGGACTAGCGTCTTACAATGAGCAGTTCTTC. The rearrangement uses TRBV7-9 and TRBJ2-1; TRBD2 aligns across 9 bases. J lost 4 bases, V lost 5 bases, and 6 bases had no gene match. The CDR3 is 15 residues long. The germline V gene has CDR1 SEHNR and CDR2 FQNEAQ (reference sequence). Full variable domain (missing parts from reference TRBV7-9 and TRBJ2-1): DTGVSQNPRHKITKRGQNVTFRCDPISEHNRLYWYRQTLGQGPEFLTYFQNEAQLEKSRLLSDRFSAERPKGSFSTLEIQRTEQGDSAMYLCASSLGLASYNEQFFGPGTRLTVL.

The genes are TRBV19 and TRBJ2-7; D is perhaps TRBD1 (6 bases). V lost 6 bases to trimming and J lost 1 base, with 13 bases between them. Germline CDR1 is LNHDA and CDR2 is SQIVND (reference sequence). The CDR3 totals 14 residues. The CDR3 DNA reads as TGTGCCAGTAGACCGACAGGATCTTCCTACGAGCAGTACTTC. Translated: CASRPTGSSYEQYF.

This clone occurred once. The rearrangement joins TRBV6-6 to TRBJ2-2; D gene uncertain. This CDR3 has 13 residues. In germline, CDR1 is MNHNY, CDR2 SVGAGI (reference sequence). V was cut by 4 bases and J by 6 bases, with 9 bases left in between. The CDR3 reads CASSWRNAGELFF. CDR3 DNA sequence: TGTGCCAGCAGTTGGCGAAACGCCGGGGAGCTGTTTTTT.

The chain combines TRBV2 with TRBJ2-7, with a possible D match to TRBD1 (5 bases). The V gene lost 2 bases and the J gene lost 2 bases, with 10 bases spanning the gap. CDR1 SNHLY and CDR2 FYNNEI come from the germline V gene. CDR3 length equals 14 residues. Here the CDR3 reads CASSESRAAYEQYF. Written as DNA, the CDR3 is TGTGCCAGCAGTGAATCCAGGGCCGCCTACGAGCAGTACTTC. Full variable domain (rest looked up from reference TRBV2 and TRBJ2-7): EPEVTQTPSHQVTQMGQEVILRCVPISNHLYFYWYRQILGQKVEFLVSFYNNEISEKSEIFDDQFSVERPDGSNFTLKIRSTKLEDSAMYFCASSESRAAYEQYFGPGTRLTVT.

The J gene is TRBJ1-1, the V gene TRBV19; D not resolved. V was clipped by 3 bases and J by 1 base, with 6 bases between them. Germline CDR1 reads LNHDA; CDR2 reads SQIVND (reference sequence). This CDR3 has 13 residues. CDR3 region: CASSMTSNTEAFF. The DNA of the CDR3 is TGTGCCAGTAGTATGACTTCGAACACTGAAGCTTTCTTT.

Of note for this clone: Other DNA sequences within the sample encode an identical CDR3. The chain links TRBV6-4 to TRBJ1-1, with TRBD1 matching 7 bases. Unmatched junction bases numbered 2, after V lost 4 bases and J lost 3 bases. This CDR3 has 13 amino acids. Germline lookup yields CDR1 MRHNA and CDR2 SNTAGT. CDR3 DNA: TGTGCCAGCAGTGCAACAGGGGACACTGAAGCTTTCTTT. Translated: CASSATGDTEAFF.

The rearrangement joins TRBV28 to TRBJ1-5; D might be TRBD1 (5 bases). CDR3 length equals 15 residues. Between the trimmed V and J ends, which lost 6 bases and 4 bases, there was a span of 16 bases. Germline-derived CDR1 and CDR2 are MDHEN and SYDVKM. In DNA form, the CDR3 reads TGTGCCAGCAGCACTACAGACAGATTTAATCAGCCCCAGCATTTT. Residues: CASSTTDRFNQPQHF.

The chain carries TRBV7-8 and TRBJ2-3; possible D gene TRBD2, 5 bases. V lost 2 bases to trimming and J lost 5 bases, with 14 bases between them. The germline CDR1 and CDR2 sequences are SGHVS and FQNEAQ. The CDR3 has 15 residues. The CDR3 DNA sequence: TGTGCCAGCAGCTTAAGTTTGCTAGCCGTAGATACGCAGTATTTT. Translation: CASSLSLLAVDTQYF.

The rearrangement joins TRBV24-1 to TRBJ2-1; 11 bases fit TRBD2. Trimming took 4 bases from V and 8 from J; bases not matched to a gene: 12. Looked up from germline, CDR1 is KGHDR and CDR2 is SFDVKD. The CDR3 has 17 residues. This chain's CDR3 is CATSDLTASGRWDEQFF. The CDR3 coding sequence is TGTGCCACCAGTGACCTTACTGCTAGCGGGAGGTGGGATGAGCAGTTCTTC.

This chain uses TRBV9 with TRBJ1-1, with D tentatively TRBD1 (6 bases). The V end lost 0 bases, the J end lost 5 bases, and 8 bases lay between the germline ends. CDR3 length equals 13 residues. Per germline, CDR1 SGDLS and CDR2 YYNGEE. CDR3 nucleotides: TGTGCCAGCAGCGTAGGGGGACAAACTGAAGCTTTCTTT. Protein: CASSVGGQTEAFF.

The CDR3 DNA sequence: TGTGCCAGCAGCTTGGGGGGACTAGCGGGGACAGATACGCAGTATTTT. Encoded protein: CASSLGGLAGTDTQYF. The V and J genes are TRBV13 and TRBJ2-3; TRBD2 matches 13 bases. The CDR3 sequence is 16 residues long. The germline V gene encodes CDR1 PRHDT and CDR2 FYEKMQ (reference sequence). Germline trimming cut 3 bases from V and 3 bases from J; bases unmatched to any gene: 3. Filled out from reference TRBV13 and TRBJ2-3, the complete variable domain reads AAGVIQSPRHLIKEKRETATLKCYPIPRHDTVYWYQQGPGQDPQFLISFYEKMQSDKGSIPDRFSAQQFSDYHSELNMSSLELGDSALYFCASSLGGLAGTDTQYFGPGTRLTVL.

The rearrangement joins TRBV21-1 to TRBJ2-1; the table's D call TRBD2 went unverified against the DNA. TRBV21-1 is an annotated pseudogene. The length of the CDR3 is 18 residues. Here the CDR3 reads CASSKGGQRPPTYNEQFF. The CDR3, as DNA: TGTGCCAGCAGCAAAGGCGGCCAGAGGCCTCCGACCTACAATGAGCAGTTCTTC.

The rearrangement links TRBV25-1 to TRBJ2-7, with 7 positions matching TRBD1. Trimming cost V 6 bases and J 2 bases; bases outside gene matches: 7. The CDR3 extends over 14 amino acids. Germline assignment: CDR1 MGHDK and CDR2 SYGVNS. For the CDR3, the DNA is TGTGCCAGCAGAAACCGGGACAGAACCTACGAGCAGTACTTC. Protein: CASRNRDRTYEQYF.

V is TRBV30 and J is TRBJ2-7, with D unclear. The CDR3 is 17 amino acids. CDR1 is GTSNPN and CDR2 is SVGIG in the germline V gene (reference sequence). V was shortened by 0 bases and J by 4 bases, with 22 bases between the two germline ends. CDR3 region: CAWSVIPPTRFLYEQYF. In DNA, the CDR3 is TGTGCCTGGAGTGTAATCCCCCCGACCAGGTTCCTTTACGAGCAGTACTTC.

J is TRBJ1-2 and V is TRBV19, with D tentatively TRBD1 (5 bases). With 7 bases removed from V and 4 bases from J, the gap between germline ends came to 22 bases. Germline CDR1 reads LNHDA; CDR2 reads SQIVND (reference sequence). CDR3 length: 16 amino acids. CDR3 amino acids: CASNQDGDPGGYGYTF. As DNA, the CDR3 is TGTGCCAGTAATCAAGATGGGGACCCAGGCGGCTATGGCTACACCTTC.

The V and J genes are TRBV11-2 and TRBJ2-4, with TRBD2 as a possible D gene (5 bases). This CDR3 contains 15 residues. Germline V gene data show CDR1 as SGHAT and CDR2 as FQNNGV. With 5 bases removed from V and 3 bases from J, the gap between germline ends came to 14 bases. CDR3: CASSPGSVVKNIQYF. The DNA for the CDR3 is TGTGCCAGCAGCCCGGGGAGCGTAGTCAAAAACATTCAGTACTTC.

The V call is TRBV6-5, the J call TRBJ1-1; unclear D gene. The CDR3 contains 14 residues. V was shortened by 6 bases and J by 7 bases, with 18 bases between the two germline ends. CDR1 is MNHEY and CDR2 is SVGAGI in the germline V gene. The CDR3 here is CASSHDGGRREAFF. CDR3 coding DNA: TGTGCCAGCAGCCATGACGGAGGAAGACGTGAAGCTTTCTTT.

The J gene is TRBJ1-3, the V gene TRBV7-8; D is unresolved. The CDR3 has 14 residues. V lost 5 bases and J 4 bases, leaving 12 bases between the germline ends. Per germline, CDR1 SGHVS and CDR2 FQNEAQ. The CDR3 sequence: CASSPRGVGNTIYF. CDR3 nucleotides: TGTGCCAGCAGCCCTCGCGGTGTCGGAAACACCATATATTTT. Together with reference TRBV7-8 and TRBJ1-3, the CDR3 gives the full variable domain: GAGVSQSPRYKVAKRGQDVALRCDPISGHVSLFWYQQALGQGPEFLTYFQNEAQLDKSGLPSDRFFAERPEGSVSTLKIQRTQQEDSAVYLCASSPRGVGNTIYFGEGSWLTVV.

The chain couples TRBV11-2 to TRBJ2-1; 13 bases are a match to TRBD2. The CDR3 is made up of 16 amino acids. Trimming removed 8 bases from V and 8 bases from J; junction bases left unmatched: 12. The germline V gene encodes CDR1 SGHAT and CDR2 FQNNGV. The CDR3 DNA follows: TGTGCCAGCCGCTCATCGAGGACTAGCGGGAGATATGAGCAGTTCTTC. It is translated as CASRSSRTSGRYEQFF.

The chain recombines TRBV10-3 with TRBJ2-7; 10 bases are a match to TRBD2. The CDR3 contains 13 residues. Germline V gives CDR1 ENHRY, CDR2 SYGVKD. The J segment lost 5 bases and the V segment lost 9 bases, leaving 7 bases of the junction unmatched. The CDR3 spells CAIKGLAGDEQYF. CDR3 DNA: TGTGCCATTAAAGGGCTAGCGGGAGACGAGCAGTACTTC.

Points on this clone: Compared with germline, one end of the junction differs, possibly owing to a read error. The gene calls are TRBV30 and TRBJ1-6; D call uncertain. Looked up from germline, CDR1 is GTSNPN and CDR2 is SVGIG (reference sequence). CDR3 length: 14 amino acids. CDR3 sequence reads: CAGRKAQLNSPLHF. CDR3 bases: TGTGCCGGGAGGAAGGCACAGCTTAATTCACCCCTCCACTTT.

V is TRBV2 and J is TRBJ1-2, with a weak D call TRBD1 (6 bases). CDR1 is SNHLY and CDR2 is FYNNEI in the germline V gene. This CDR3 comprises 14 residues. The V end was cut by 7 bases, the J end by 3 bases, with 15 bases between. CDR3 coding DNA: TGTGCCAGCAACAGGGATGGGCCTGACTATGGCTACACCTTC. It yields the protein CASNRDGPDYGYTF. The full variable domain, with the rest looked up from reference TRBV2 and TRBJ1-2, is EPEVTQTPSHQVTQMGQEVILRCVPISNHLYFYWYRQILGQKVEFLVSFYNNEISEKSEIFDDQFSVERPDGSNFTLKIRSTKLEDSAMYFCASNRDGPDYGYTFGSGTRLTVV.

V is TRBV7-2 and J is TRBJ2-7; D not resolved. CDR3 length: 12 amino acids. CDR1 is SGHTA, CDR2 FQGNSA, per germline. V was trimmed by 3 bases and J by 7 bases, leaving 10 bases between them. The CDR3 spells CASSFQRNEQYF. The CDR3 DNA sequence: TGTGCCAGCAGCTTCCAGAGGAATGAGCAGTACTTC.